This TCR beta chain emerged from a study of blood T cells in healthy people across ages (dated by TCRdb to about 2015). The study in broad terms: In model experiments, template switching captured roughly one uniquely barcoded TCR beta cDNA molecule for every two T cells. Using deep sequencing normalized with unique cDNA molecular identifiers, the study measured how TCR beta repertoire diversity changes with age. Donors were grouped into four age groups: young (average roughly 15 years), middle-aged (39), aged (62) and long-lived (approximately 78). Donors of different ages were randomly distributed across sequencing lanes to avoid experimental bias. For two donors (one aged 18 to 30 and one aged 80 or older), the study analyzed two additional independent replicas of 1 million unique cDNA reads from the same blood draw.

The CDR3 holds 16 amino acids from the cysteine to the phenylalanine. The retained sequence is limited to the CDR3, 48 bases, with the frame set at the first base. The germline V end is reduced by 4 bases and the J end by 1 base; junction bases left unmatched: 9. In the germline V gene (reference sequence), CDR1 corresponds to MNHNY and CDR2 to SVGAGI. This clonotype was recorded many times. Its target antigen remains unknown. There are no base qualities to consult, and no much larger clone falls within one base. Broad study findings and their caveats: The long-lived group showed more naive CD4+ T cells, fewer expanded clones and increased TCR diversity than the aged group, suggesting age selection. Estimates of total diversity based on one million sequenced T cells were considered lower bounds and underestimates. The CMV infection status of donors was not known, potentially confounding age-related changes in expanded clonotypes. Bulk unsorted PBMC profiling prevented conclusive comparison of naive and antigen-experienced compartments. As age increased, observed TCR beta diversity per million T cells dropped in a roughly linear way, and a significant reduction was already evident by age 40. Observed TCR beta diversity correlated strongly with the percentage of naive T cells measured by flow cytometry.

Systemically healthy Caucasian individuals from Russia, about 38 in total and aged about 6 to 100 years, were included as donors. Approximately 9.3 milliliters of peripheral blood were drawn from each donor into EDTA-treated Vacutainer tubes. Ficoll-Paque density-gradient centrifugation was used to isolate PBMCs, with at least 7 million per sample. Trizol reagent was used to extract total RNA from PBMCs, with at least 5.5 micrograms per sample. For every donor, flow cytometry on a PBMC aliquot measured the percentage of naive CD45RAhigh/CD27high T cells. Library preparation was by 5' RACE. These reads were obtained on an Illumina HiSeq 2500. The second PCR ran for about 6 to 11 cycles and used a J-beta primer mix along with a sample-barcoded 5' primer. Each TCR beta cDNA molecule received a unique molecular identifier from a template-switch 5' adaptor carrying 12 random nucleotides. At least 2.5 million CDR3-containing paired-end reads were obtained from each sample. First-strand cDNA synthesis was performed from all RNA using the Mint cDNA synthesis kit, with priming by a TRBC-specific oligonucleotide. All cDNA was treated with uracil-DNA glycosylase and then went through a first 18-cycle PCR with the universal primers M1SS and BC2_uni_R. The source study handled its data this way. Normalization of each sample was performed by random selection of 1 million high-quality reads, each carrying a distinct molecular identifier. Instead of being binned into consensus sequences, reads with shared molecular identifiers were discarded. MiTCR, run with a Q25 quality threshold and the strictest error-elimination algorithm, handled CDR3 identification, clonotype clustering and error correction. Lower-bound total TCR beta diversity was estimated with a nonparametric unseen species model using Euler transformation. TCRdb applied fastp at Q25 and MiXCR to the public reads, then kept only in-frame beta chains. Merged by CDR3 protein, the rows form single entries marked with the most common genes and DNA. Here the V and J calls rest on TCRdb's processing, not on the authors' analysis. The sample records around 870,000 distinct CDR3 sequences, more than 25% of which are singletons. 15% to 20% of the sample lies in the top ten.

Sequencing used blood. The V and J segments used are TRBV6-6 and TRBJ2-7; TRBD1 aligns with 8 central bases. This clonotype originated in an elderly woman in good health. Here is the DNA: TGTGCCAGCAGTTCAAACCGGGACAGGCCTTCCTACGAGCAGTACTTC. Its protein reads: CASSSNRDRPSYEQYF.